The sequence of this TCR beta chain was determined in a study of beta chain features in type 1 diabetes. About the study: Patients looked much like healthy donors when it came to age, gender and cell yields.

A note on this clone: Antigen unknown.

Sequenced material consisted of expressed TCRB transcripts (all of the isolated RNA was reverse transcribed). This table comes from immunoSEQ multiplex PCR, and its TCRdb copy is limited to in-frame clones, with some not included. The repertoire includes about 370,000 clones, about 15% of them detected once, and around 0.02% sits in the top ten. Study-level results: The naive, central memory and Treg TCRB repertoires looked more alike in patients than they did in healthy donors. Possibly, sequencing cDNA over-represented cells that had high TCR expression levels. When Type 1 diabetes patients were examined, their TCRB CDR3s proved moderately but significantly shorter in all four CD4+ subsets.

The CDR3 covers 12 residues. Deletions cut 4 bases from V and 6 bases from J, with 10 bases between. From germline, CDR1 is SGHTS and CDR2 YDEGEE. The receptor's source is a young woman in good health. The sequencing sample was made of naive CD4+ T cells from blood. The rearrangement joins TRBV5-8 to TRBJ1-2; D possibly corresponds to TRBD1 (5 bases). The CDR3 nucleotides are TGTGCCAGCAGCAGGGGCAGGAATGGCTACACCTTC. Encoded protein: CASSRGRNGYTF.